This T cell receptor (beta chain) was observed in a study of T cells after yellow fever vaccination. Study-wide context: Some fractions had low cell numbers, and these were prepared with SMART-Seq v4 Ultra Low Input.

TCRdb re-called the 5' RACE reads through MiXCR, storing one row per CDR3 protein. The table lists a few hundred thousand distinct CDR3 sequences, around 7% of them singletons. CDR3 length: 18 amino acids. V trimming: 5 bases; J trimming: 1 base; junction bases outside the gene matches: 17. Per the germline V gene, CDR1 is SGHDN and CDR2 is FVKESK. This clonotype showed up just a few times. The rearrangement uses TRBV14 and TRBJ2-7; TRBD2 aligns across 7 bases. This specimen was CD4+ T cells sorted from PBMCs, taken 15 days after the yellow fever booster vaccination. This TCR was recovered from a man aged 25 to 45 who received the YFV17D yellow fever vaccine. CDR3 region: CASSFGRFSIRRSYEQYF. The DNA for the CDR3 is TGTGCCAGCAGCTTCGGGAGGTTCTCGATCCGACGTTCCTACGAGCAGTACTTC. Drawing the rest from reference TRBV14 and TRBJ2-7, the complete variable domain is EAGVTQFPSHSVIEKGQTVTLRCDPISGHDNLYWYRRVMGKEIKFLLHFVKESKQDESGMPNNRFLAERTGGTYSTLKVQPAELEDSGVYFCASSFGRFSIRRSYEQYFGPGTRLTVT.